The rows below give T cell receptor beta chains drawn from one sample of a study of regulatory T cells in long-lasting Graves disease. TCRdb redid the calling of the multiplex PCR reads with MiXCR, one entry per CDR3 protein. The sample shows fewer than 600,000 distinct CDR3 sequences, about 20% of them seen only once. The source material was peripheral blood mononuclear cells (PBMCs), sampled when the disease was refractory, from a patient treated with antithyroid drugs. Receptors were obtained from a female donor with Graves disease. CDR3s leave out the opening cysteine and the closing phenylalanine or tryptophan. Clone size appears in some rows only: once, few, many, or a class for an expanded clone.

v_call | clone_size | cdr3_aa
TRBV10-3 | many | AISGQGDSPLH
TRBV6-1 | few | ASRSPAAYEQY
TRBV20-1 | - | SARVRDGTGELF
TRBV20-1 | many | SAGGTSGGKVQETQY
TRBV12-3/TRBV12-4 | - | ASSWSPTGNTIY
TRBV6-5 | many | ASSFSSYEQY
TRBV10-3 | few | AISEIREEKLF
TRBV20-1 | - | SARGDPGQYSGGVYEQY
TRBV19 | - | ASNRRVKEKLF
TRBV6-5 | - | ASSSGTGGPPTSGANVLT
TRBV9 | - | ASSTPTDRVNSPLH
TRBV6-5 | - | ASSYQGQTYEQY
TRBV11-2 | - | ASSLFDAGAGTGELF
TRBV28 | many | AGRFRAALSYEQY
TRBV9 | few | ASSPRWGSDGETQY
TRBV30 | few | AWSKGQETQY
TRBV10-3 | many | AIRERGDTYEQY
TRBV11-1 | many | ASSQMGAVNTEAF
TRBV4-1 | - | ASSQGGRDYGYT
TRBV3-1 | once | ASSQRQGGDYGYT
TRBV11-2 | few | ASSSPRGGPGDYGYT
TRBV20-1 | few | SARTTPPGELF
TRBV2 | many | ASSEGSGSNGYT
TRBV6-5 | few | ASSYSSNFRVRNQPQH
TRBV11-3 | - | ASSPDSYNEQF
TRBV14 | few | ASSHDSEKLF
TRBV7-2 | many | ASSLYPGNQPQH
TRBV12-3/TRBV12-4 | many | ASSLPQNTGELF
TRBV29-1 | - | SVEGRGPLRDTQY
TRBV20-1 | few | SARGSTGSTEAF
TRBV19 | few | ASSNSGLGETQY
TRBV28 | once | ASSLRLGPTYEQY
TRBV28 | - | ASSSIFYEQY
TRBV20-1 | - | SARGLRGQDTEAF
TRBV6-1 | many | ASGGQVYEQY
TRBV6-2/TRBV6-3 | many | ASKMPGQTYGYT
TRBV7-8 | - | ASSSGLTGGELF
TRBV7-9 | - | ASSLATESSYEQY
TRBV9 | - | ASSGGGGGQGYEQY
TRBV6-2/TRBV6-3 | many | ASQGAGSYEQY
TRBV27 | - | ASTSQQKRGYT
TRBV7-9 | - | ASSSGTSEYNEQF
TRBV28 | many | ASSPIRLLAGVVQETQY
TRBV12-3/TRBV12-4 | many | ASSLVTGGKNEQY
TRBV11-3 | many | ASSSRQYTEAF
TRBV7-2 | - | ASSLGREGTQH
TRBV7-9 | many | ASSLTGPTEAF
TRBV7-9 | - | ASRGIQGARDTEAF
TRBV7-2 | - | ASSFLSSEAF
TRBV20-1 | few | SAATGGSSYNSPLH
TRBV6-1 | - | ASSQQGANTGELF
TRBV20-1 | few | SAGSSEVNYGYT
TRBV6-1 | many | ASTPDFYEQY